Each of the 8 T cell receptor beta chains below was sequenced from the same sample in a study of OX40 agonist ivuxolimab in advanced cancers. Clones were sequenced by immunoSEQ multiplex PCR, and TCRdb holds only the in-frame ones, with some missing. This table holds 60,000 or so clones, 86% found once. The sequenced sample was CD4+ or CD8+ T cells sorted from blood, obtained in a trial of the OX40 agonist ivuxolimab. The receptors here all came from an adult with an advanced solid tumor such as melanoma, head and neck, liver or kidney cancer.

The chain couples TRBV5-4 to TRBJ1-6, with TRBD1 as a possible D gene (5 bases). The length of the CDR3 is 14 residues. CDR1 and CDR2 (germline): SGHNT, YYREEE (reference sequence). The V end lost 6 bases, the J end lost 2 bases, and 9 bases lay between the germline ends. CDR3 region: CASTQGTYNSPLHF. In DNA, the CDR3 is TGTGCCAGCACCCAGGGAACCTATAATTCACCCCTCCACTTT.

The chain combines TRBV6-6 with TRBJ2-7; 8 bases line up with TRBD1. CDR3 size: 14 residues. Germline trimming cut 7 bases from V and 3 bases from J; bases unmatched to any gene: 8. CDR1 and CDR2 (germline): MNHNY, SVGAGI (reference sequence). CDR3 in amino acids: CASTRTGTRYEQYF. The DNA for the CDR3 is TGTGCCAGCACCCGGACAGGGACGCGCTACGAGCAGTACTTC.

The chain couples TRBV6-6 to TRBJ2-3, with 9 bases matching TRBD2. CDR3 length equals 16 residues. Per germline, CDR1 MNHNY and CDR2 SVGAGI (reference sequence). Trimming cost V 0 bases and J 4 bases; bases outside gene matches: 5. The CDR3 DNA follows: TGTGCCAGCAGTTACTCGTGGCGGGGGGGACCAGATACGCAGTATTTT. The encoded protein is CASSYSWRGGPDTQYF.

The rearrangement links TRBV28 to TRBJ1-6; the D is unclear. Germline V lookup: CDR1 MDHEN, CDR2 SYDVKM. The CDR3 has 14 residues. Trimming shortened V by 6 bases and J by 11 bases, and 17 bases separated the two germline ends. The CDR3 bases are TGTGCCAGCAGCGACCCAGGTCGGAGGACACCCCTCCACTTT. Its protein product is CASSDPGRRTPLHF.

The chain is built from TRBV19 and TRBJ2-5; 11 bases agree with TRBD2. This CDR3 is 16 amino acids long. Germline-derived CDR1 and CDR2 are LNHDA and SQIVND (reference sequence). Trimming took 6 bases from V and 2 from J; bases not matched to a gene: 8. Here the CDR3 DNA reads TGTGCCAGTAGCTCCCCGACTAGCGGGGCACAAGAGACCCAGTACTTC. Protein product: CASSSPTSGAQETQYF.

V and J are TRBV10-3 and TRBJ2-3; D ambiguous. Per germline, CDR1 ENHRY and CDR2 SYGVKD. V dropped 4 bases and J dropped 4 bases, with 12 bases sitting between them. The CDR3 contains 14 residues. CDR3 coding DNA: TGTGCCATCAGTGTGGGCCCCCAGCCAGATACGCAGTATTTT. It codes for CAISVGPQPDTQYF.

The V and J genes are TRBV7-6 and TRBJ2-5; 7 positions agree with TRBD1. Near its end, the DNA agrees better with TRBJ2-7, so the J call may be wrong. The CDR3 totals 13 residues. The V gene's germline CDR1 is SGHVS and CDR2 FNYEAQ. In DNA, the CDR3 is TGTGCCAGCAGCTCACCGGGACAGTACGAGCAGTACTTC. It codes for CASSSPGQYEQYF.

The chain links TRBV18 to TRBJ2-2, with 7 positions matching TRBD1. With 3 bases clipped from V and 5 bases from J, the junction kept 6 bases outside the gene matches. The CDR3 contains 15 residues. Germline values: CDR1 KGHSH, CDR2 LQKENI. The CDR3 nucleotides are TGTGCCAGCTCACCCGACAGGGCAAGGACCGGGGAGCTGTTTTTT. Translation: CASSPDRARTGELFF.